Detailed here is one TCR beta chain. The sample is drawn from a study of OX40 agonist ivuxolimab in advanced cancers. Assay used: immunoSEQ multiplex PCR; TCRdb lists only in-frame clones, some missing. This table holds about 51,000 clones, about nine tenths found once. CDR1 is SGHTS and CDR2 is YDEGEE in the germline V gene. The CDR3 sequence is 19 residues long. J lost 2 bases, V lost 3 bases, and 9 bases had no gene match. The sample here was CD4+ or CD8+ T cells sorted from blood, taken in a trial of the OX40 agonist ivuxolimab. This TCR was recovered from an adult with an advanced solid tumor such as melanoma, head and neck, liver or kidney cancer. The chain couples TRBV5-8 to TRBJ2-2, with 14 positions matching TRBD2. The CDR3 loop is CASSWWTSGGHANTGELFF. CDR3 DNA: TGTGCCAGCAGCTGGTGGACTAGCGGGGGGCATGCAAACACCGGGGAGCTGTTTTTT. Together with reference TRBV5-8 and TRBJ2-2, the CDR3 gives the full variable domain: EAGVTQSPTHLIKTRGQQATLRCSPISGHTSVYWYQQALGLGLQFLLWYDEGEERNRGNFPPRFSGRQFPNYSSELNVNALELEDSALYLCASSWWTSGGHANTGELFFGEGSRLTVL.